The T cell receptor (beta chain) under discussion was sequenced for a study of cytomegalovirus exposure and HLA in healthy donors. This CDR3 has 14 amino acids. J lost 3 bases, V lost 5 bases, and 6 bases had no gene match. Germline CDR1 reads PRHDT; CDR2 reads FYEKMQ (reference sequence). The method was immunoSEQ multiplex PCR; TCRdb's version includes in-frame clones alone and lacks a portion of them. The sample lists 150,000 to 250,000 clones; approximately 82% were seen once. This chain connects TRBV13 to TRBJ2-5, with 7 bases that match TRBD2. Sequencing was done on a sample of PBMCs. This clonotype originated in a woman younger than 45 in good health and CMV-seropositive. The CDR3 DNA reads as TGTGCCAGCAGCCATGGGGGGAGGGAAGAGACCCAGTACTTC. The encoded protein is CASSHGGREETQYF.